Shown below are 28 T cell receptor beta chains from a single sample sequenced in a study of blood T cell repertoires in COVID-19. Some clones are missing from TCRdb's copy, which holds only in-frame ones; the method was immunoSEQ multiplex PCR. The sample lists roughly 300,000 clones, around 87% seen once, with around 7.8% in the top ten. The sequenced material came from peripheral blood. The source is a woman in her 50s who had recovered from COVID-19.

The chain carries TRBV6-2 or TRBV6-3 and TRBJ1-4; 12 bases match TRBD1. This CDR3 contains 19 residues. V gave up 2 bases and J gave up 8 bases; unmatched junction bases: 15. Germline loops: CDR1 MNHEY, CDR2 SVGEGT. Written as DNA, the CDR3 is TGTGCCAGCAGTTACCCTCAACCGGGACAGGGGGCGCTTCGAGAAAAACTGTTTTTT. Its translation is CASSYPQPGQGALREKLFF.

This rearrangement joins TRBV28 to TRBJ2-3; tentatively, D is TRBD2 (6 bases). The CDR3 spans 15 residues. Trimming took 3 bases from V and 0 from J, leaving 10 bases between them. Germline-derived CDR1 and CDR2 are MDHEN and SYDVKM. The CDR3 coding sequence is TGTGCCAGCAGTTTTGGGGGGAGAAGCACAGATACGCAGTATTTT. Residues: CASSFGGRSTDTQYF.

The V gene is TRBV20-1, the J gene TRBJ2-1, with unresolved D. V was clipped by 3 bases and J by 4 bases, with 7 bases between them. Germline V gene lookup returns CDR1 DFQATT and CDR2 SNEGSKA (reference sequence). CDR3 length equals 12 residues. The CDR3 sequence is CSASHGYNEQFF. For the CDR3, the DNA is TGCAGTGCTAGTCACGGGTACAATGAGCAGTTCTTC.

This chain connects TRBV6-2 or TRBV6-3 to TRBJ2-7; D unresolved. Per germline, CDR1 MNHEY and CDR2 SVGEGT. V was pared by 2 bases and J by 4 bases, with 21 bases between. The CDR3 length is 17 residues. CDR3 sequence: CASSYPGMTPRLYEQYF. DNA of the CDR3: TGTGCCAGCAGTTACCCTGGTATGACCCCACGACTTTACGAGCAGTACTTC.

The chain couples TRBV3-1 (or the pseudogene TRBV3-2) to TRBJ2-3; 7 nucleotides match TRBD1. The germline V gene encodes CDR1 LGHDT and CDR2 YNNKEL (reference sequence). V shed 4 bases and J 0 bases; nucleotides not matched to a gene: 7. This CDR3 has 16 residues. The CDR3 loop is CASSPQGMPSTDTQYF. The CDR3 nucleotides read TGTGCCAGCAGCCCACAGGGGATGCCTAGCACAGATACGCAGTATTTT.

The rearrangement uses TRBV19 and TRBJ1-3; D might be TRBD1 (6 bases). The CDR3 sequence is 14 residues long. Per the germline V gene, CDR1 is LNHDA and CDR2 is SQIVND (reference sequence). Between the trimmed V and J ends, which lost 5 bases and 4 bases, there was a span of 12 bases. DNA for the CDR3: TGTGCCAGTAGTCGGGGGGCGCAAGGAAACACCATATATTTT. Translating gives CASSRGAQGNTIYF.

The chain combines TRBV6-1 with TRBJ2-5; 7 bases line up with TRBD1. CDR1 MNHNS and CDR2 SASEGT come from the germline V gene. V dropped 1 base and J dropped 4; count of bases not matched to a gene: 9. CDR3 size: 16 residues. Written as DNA, the CDR3 is TGTGCCAGCAGTGAAGGGACGACAGGGCTGGGAGAGACCCAGTACTTC. Translating gives CASSEGTTGLGETQYF.

The chain couples TRBV10-1 to TRBJ2-1; the match to TRBD2 covers 10 bases. CDR3 length equals 19 residues. The germline V gene has CDR1 WNHNN and CDR2 SYGVQD (reference sequence). Trimming at V came to 4 bases and at J to 2 bases, leaving 14 bases not matched to a gene. The CDR3 loop is CASSVGTLAGKGAYNEQFF. The CDR3, as DNA: TGCGCCAGCAGTGTAGGAACACTAGCGGGAAAGGGGGCCTACAATGAGCAGTTCTTC.

CDR3 region: CASSLVREPAGELFF. The CDR3, as DNA: TGCGCCAGCAGCTTGGTTCGGGAGCCCGCCGGGGAGCTGTTTTTT. The chain is built from TRBV5-1 and TRBJ2-2; D is possibly TRBD2 (6 bases). Germline V gene data show CDR1 as SGHRS and CDR2 as YFSETQ. Trimming removed 0 bases at V and 6 bases at J, with 12 bases between. This CDR3 region has 15 residues.

The J gene is TRBJ2-1, the V gene TRBV7-9, with D perhaps TRBD1 (5 bases). Germline loops: CDR1 SEHNR, CDR2 FQNEAQ (reference sequence). The CDR3 has 13 residues. Trimming left V 7 bases short and J 9 bases short, with 16 bases between. The CDR3 is CASIWGPHGEQFF. For the CDR3, the DNA is TGTGCCAGCATATGGGGCCCCCACGGTGAGCAGTTCTTC.

The chain employs TRBV3-1 (or the pseudogene TRBV3-2) and TRBJ1-2; D is possibly TRBD1 (6 bases). The germline V and J ends were trimmed by 4 bases and 5 bases, with 17 bases remaining between them. CDR1 is LGHDT and CDR2 is YNNKEL in the germline V gene (reference sequence). CDR3 size: 15 residues. CDR3 nucleotide sequence: TGTGCCAGCAGCCGCCTTATACAGGGAAAGTATGGCTACACCTTC. Residues: CASSRLIQGKYGYTF.

The gene calls are TRBV7-8 and TRBJ2-2, with no clear D. Between the trimmed V and J ends, which lost 3 bases and 4 bases, there was a span of 9 bases. This CDR3 spans 14 amino acids. Germline CDR1 reads SGHVS; CDR2 reads FQNEAQ. The CDR3 DNA reads TGTGCCAGCAGCTTTACAGTGTCCACCGGGGAGCTGTTTTTT. It codes for CASSFTVSTGELFF.

The V call is TRBV3-1 (or the pseudogene TRBV3-2), the J call TRBJ1-6; TRBD1 is a possible D gene (5 bases). This CDR3 has 16 amino acids. Trimming left V 5 bases short and J 2 bases short, with 13 bases between. Germline CDR1 and CDR2: LGHDT and YNNKEL (reference sequence). The CDR3 nucleotides are TGTGCCAGCAGCACAGCAGGGACTCCCTATAATTCACCCCTCCACTTT. This translates into CASSTAGTPYNSPLHF.

This clone has a single count. The chain joins TRBV19 to TRBJ2-7; TRBD2 matches at 9 bases. The CDR3 totals 14 residues. The ends lost 3 bases at V and 2 bases at J; junction bases unmatched: 2. CDR1 and CDR2 (germline): LNHDA, SQIVND (reference sequence). CDR3 sequence reads: CASSILAGPYEQYF. The CDR3 DNA sequence: TGTGCCAGTAGTATCCTAGCGGGGCCCTACGAGCAGTACTTC.

The V gene is TRBV11-2, the J gene TRBJ1-5; TRBD1 is a possible D gene (5 bases). Germline V gene sequence: CDR1 SGHAT, CDR2 FQNNGV. CDR3 length equals 13 residues. The V end lost 4 bases, the J end lost 7 bases, and 11 bases lay between the germline ends. The CDR3: CASSWGGGQPQHF. The CDR3 DNA reads as TGTGCCAGCAGCTGGGGGGGAGGGCAGCCCCAGCATTTT.

The rearrangement uses TRBV7-9 and TRBJ1-2; 8 bases map to TRBD1. The CDR3 runs 15 residues. V gave up 1 base and J gave up 6 bases; unmatched junction bases: 7. The germline V gene encodes CDR1 SEHNR and CDR2 FQNEAQ (reference sequence). The CDR3 spells CASSLDRGVIHGYTF. The DNA of the CDR3 is TGTGCCAGCAGCTTAGACAGGGGGGTTATTCATGGCTACACCTTC.

V gene TRBV30 combines with J gene TRBJ2-3, with 9 nucleotides matching TRBD2. The CDR3 is made up of 13 amino acids. The germline V gene encodes CDR1 GTSNPN and CDR2 SVGIG (reference sequence). J lost 5 bases, V lost 2 bases, and 2 bases had no gene match. The CDR3 spells CAWSWRGGDTQYF. DNA for the CDR3: TGTGCCTGGAGTTGGCGGGGGGGAGATACGCAGTATTTT.

The chain couples TRBV3-1 (or the pseudogene TRBV3-2) to TRBJ2-2, with 13 bases aligning to TRBD2. Germline V CDR1 and CDR2: LGHDT, YNNKEL (reference sequence). The junction had 6 bases not matched to a gene; V was cut back by 4 bases and J by 7 bases. The CDR3 has 16 residues. The CDR3: CASSPLAGGPIGELFF. The DNA for the CDR3 is TGTGCCAGCAGCCCACTAGCGGGAGGGCCGATCGGGGAGCTGTTTTTT.

The chain carries TRBV19 and TRBJ2-7, with TRBD2 identical over 7 bases. The CDR3 spans 16 residues. Trimming removed 0 bases from V and 0 bases from J; junction bases left unmatched: 5. Germline CDR1 reads LNHDA; CDR2 reads SQIVND (reference sequence). The DNA for the CDR3 is TGTGCCAGTAGTATAGATTCGGGCGGGAGCTCCTACGAGCAGTACTTC. It is translated as CASSIDSGGSSYEQYF.

This chain connects TRBV29-1 to TRBJ1-2, with 7 bases identical to TRBD1. This CDR3 contains 13 residues. After removal of 1 base from V and 6 bases from J, the junction contained 5 bases not matched to a gene. Germline CDR1 reads SQVTM; CDR2 reads ANQGSEA. This CDR3 is CSVEVATGNGYTF. The CDR3 DNA reads TGCAGCGTTGAAGTCGCGACAGGGAATGGCTACACCTTC.

The chain recombines TRBV6-5 with TRBJ1-5; unclear D gene. The V gene lost 6 bases and the J gene lost 6 bases, with 18 bases spanning the gap. The V gene's germline CDR1 is MNHEY and CDR2 SVGAGI. The CDR3 extends over 15 amino acids. CDR3 DNA sequence: TGTGCCAGCAGCCGTAATACTGGGAGGACTCAGCCCCAGCATTTT. Protein: CASSRNTGRTQPQHF.

V is TRBV6-2 or TRBV6-3 and J is TRBJ1-2, with 7 bases fitting TRBD1. V was clipped by 2 bases and J by 4 bases; unmatched bases: 7. CDR1 MNHEY and CDR2 SVGEGT come from the germline V gene. The CDR3 totals 15 residues. The CDR3 region has the DNA TGTGCCAGCAGTTACGGCGGCGCAGGGGGCTATGGCTACACCTTC. It translates to CASSYGGAGGYGYTF.

CDR3 coding DNA: TGTGCCAGCAGTCCCCGACAGGGCTCCTATAATTCACCCCTCCACTTT. Its translation is CASSPRQGSYNSPLHF. The chain links TRBV27 to TRBJ1-6; 7 bases line up with TRBD1. The V and J ends lost 5 bases and 0 bases, in that order; junction bases with no gene match: 4. The CDR3 totals 16 residues. CDR1 is MNHEY, CDR2 SMNVEV, per germline (reference sequence).

The chain employs TRBV6-5 and TRBJ1-3, with 7 bases that match TRBD1. This CDR3 is built from 13 residues. Germline CDR1 MNHEY, CDR2 SVGAGI. V lost 6 bases, J lost 4 bases, and 3 bases stayed unmatched. CDR3 sequence reads: CASSRGSGNTIYF. The DNA of the CDR3 is TGTGCCAGCAGCAGGGGGTCAGGAAACACCATATATTTT.

This chain links TRBV6-5 with TRBJ1-2, with TRBD1 matching over 9 bases. The CDR3 is made up of 15 amino acids. With V trimmed by 11 bases and J by 8 bases, 18 bases remained unmatched. Germline CDR1 and CDR2: MNHEY and SVGAGI. The CDR3 bases are TGTGCCGCGCAGCGGCCGGGACAGGGAGCGTCAGGCTACACCTTC. This gives the protein CAAQRPGQGASGYTF.

The chain uses TRBV7-2 and TRBJ2-5; 7 bases agree with TRBD2. The CDR3 extends over 15 amino acids. CDR1 and CDR2 (germline): SGHTA, FQGNSA. Unmatched junction bases numbered 9, after V lost 3 bases and J lost 5 bases. The CDR3 sequence is CASSFFAGGMETQYF. The CDR3 DNA follows: TGTGCCAGCAGCTTCTTTGCCGGGGGGATGGAGACCCAGTACTTC. Based on the CDR3 plus reference TRBV7-2 and TRBJ2-5, the full variable domain is GAGVSQSPSNKVTEKGKDVELRCDPISGHTALYWYRQSLGQGLEFLIYFQGNSAPDKSGLPSDRFSAERTGGSVSTLTIQRTQQEDSAVYLCASSFFAGGMETQYFGPGTRLLVL.

The sample holds a few counts of this clone. This sequence joins TRBV28 and TRBJ1-6; D ambiguous. Trimming took off 7 bases at V and 7 bases at J, with 17 bases between the two ends. Germline lookup yields CDR1 MDHEN and CDR2 SYDVKM. This CDR3 spans 15 amino acids. Written as DNA, the CDR3 is TGTGCCAGCACCCTATCCACCCGGGTAAATTCACCCCTCCACTTT. Residues: CASTLSTRVNSPLHF.

This chain joins TRBV6-5 and TRBJ2-2; possible D gene TRBD2, 7 bases. The CDR3 has 15 amino acids. The germline V gene encodes CDR1 MNHEY and CDR2 SVGAGI. Trimming took off 6 bases at V and 6 bases at J, with 17 bases between the two ends. The CDR3 region has the DNA TGTGCCAGCAGAAGCCTAATAGGGGGGGCCGGGGAGCTGTTTTTT. Protein: CASRSLIGGAGELFF.